The rows below give T cell receptor beta chains drawn from one sample of a study of blood T cell repertoires in COVID-19. Using immunoSEQ multiplex PCR, the repertoire was profiled, and TCRdb retains in-frame clones only, with some absent. The table records nearly 250,000 clones, 70% to 90% of them present only once. Sequencing was done on a sample of PBMCs or T cells enriched from blood (not recorded which). These receptors came from a woman aged 45 to 65 with acute COVID-19. CDR3s include the opening cysteine and the closing phenylalanine or tryptophan. A D gene is named only where the DNA matches it firmly. Size tells how often a clone was seen (once, few, many) or the class of an expanded clone, and some rows leave it out.

V: TRBV11-3
J: TRBJ1-1
size: -
D: -
CDR3: CASSLDQRGSIWAEAFF
DNA: TGTGCCAGCAGCTTAGATCAGCGGGGTTCGATATGGGCTGAAGCTTTCTTT

V: TRBV10-1
J: TRBJ1-4
size: -
D: -
CDR3: CASSDPGYSEKLFF
DNA: TGCGCCAGCAGTGACCCCGGGTACTCCGAAAAACTGTTTTTT

V: TRBV7-2
J: TRBJ1-1
size: -
D: -
CDR3: CASSLVGGVGAFF
DNA: TGTGCCAGCAGCTTAGTCGGCGGGGTCGGAGCTTTCTTT

V: TRBV2
J: TRBJ2-7
size: once
D: TRBD1
CDR3: CASRTGTGVSYEQYF
DNA: TGTGCCAGCAGGACTGGGACAGGGGTCTCCTACGAGCAGTACTTC

V: TRBV24-1
J: TRBJ1-1
size: -
D: TRBD1
CDR3: CATSDKHTGESDTEAFF
DNA: TGTGCCACCAGTGACAAACACACAGGGGAATCGGACACTGAAGCTTTCTTT

V: TRBV5-1
J: TRBJ1-5
size: -
D: -
CDR3: CASSPDSGNQPQHF
DNA: TGCGCCAGCAGCCCTGACTCTGGCAATCAGCCCCAGCATTTT

V: TRBV10-3
J: TRBJ1-5
size: -
D: -
CDR3: CAISVGSNQPQHF
DNA: TGTGCCATCAGTGTCGGTAGCAATCAGCCCCAGCATTTT

V: TRBV9
J: TRBJ1-2
size: -
D: -
CDR3: CASSVGGGLPYGYTF
DNA: TGTGCCAGCAGCGTGGGGGGAGGACTCCCCTATGGCTACACCTTC

V: TRBV7-8
J: TRBJ2-7
size: -
D: -
CDR3: CASSLVRESYEQYF
DNA: TGTGCCAGCAGCTTAGTTCGGGAATCCTACGAGCAGTACTTC

V: TRBV21-1
J: TRBJ2-1
size: -
D: -
CDR3: CASSKSTGPEQFF
DNA: TGTGCCAGCAGCAAATCAACAGGGCCCGAGCAGTTCTTC

V: TRBV7-9
J: TRBJ1-1
size: once
D: -
CDR3: CASSLDGSLNTEAFF
DNA: TGTGCCAGCAGCTTAGATGGCAGTTTGAACACTGAAGCTTTCTTT

V: TRBV19
J: TRBJ1-1
size: -
D: TRBD1
CDR3: CASSPSDRVRTEAFF
DNA: TGTGCCAGTAGCCCTTCCGACAGGGTACGCACTGAAGCTTTCTTT

V: TRBV7-5
J: TRBJ1-2
size: -
D: -
CDR3: CARSLVGRGLEGPYGYTF
DNA: TGTGCCAGAAGCTTAGTAGGCAGGGGCCTAGAAGGACCTTATGGCTACACCTTC

V: TRBV19
J: TRBJ1-5
size: -
D: TRBD1
CDR3: CASSPRTGTINQPQHF
DNA: TGTGCCAGTAGTCCCCGGACAGGGACCATCAATCAGCCCCAGCATTTT

V: TRBV4-3
J: TRBJ2-3
size: -
D: -
CDR3: CASSLQGGTDTQYF
DNA: TGCGCCAGCAGCCTCCAAGGAGGGACAGATACGCAGTATTTT

V: TRBV10-3
J: TRBJ1-4
size: once
D: TRBD1
CDR3: CATAVGQSNEKLFF
DNA: TGTGCCACCGCCGTGGGACAGTCTAATGAAAAACTGTTTTTT

V: TRBV7-8
J: TRBJ1-1
size: -
D: -
CDR3: CASSLMGQAGTEAFF
DNA: TGTGCCAGCAGCTTAATGGGGCAGGCTGGGACTGAAGCTTTCTTT

V: TRBV7-7
J: TRBJ1-1
size: -
D: TRBD1
CDR3: CASSPDRATEAFF
DNA: TGTGCTAGCAGCCCTGACAGGGCCACTGAAGCTTTCTTT

V: TRBV29-1
J: TRBJ1-2
size: -
D: -
CDR3: CSVEGQGLNYGYTF
DNA: TGCAGCGTTGAGGGGCAGGGACTAAACTATGGCTACACCTTC

V: TRBV21-1
J: TRBJ2-5
size: -
D: -
CDR3: CASSEPGQTQETQYF
DNA: TGTGCCAGCAGCGAACCGGGACAGACCCAAGAGACCCAGTACTTC

V: TRBV5-4
J: TRBJ1-2
size: -
D: -
CDR3: CASSSGGPERYGYTF
DNA: TGTGCCAGCAGCTCCGGTGGGCCAGAAAGATATGGCTACACCTTC

V: TRBV7-2
J: TRBJ2-3
size: -
D: -
CDR3: CASSLTPGLLADTQYF
DNA: TGTGCCAGCAGCTTAACCCCGGGACTCCTCGCGGATACGCAGTATTTT

V: TRBV13
J: TRBJ2-2
size: -
D: -
CDR3: CASSPPRSSQRTNTGELFF
DNA: TGTGCCAGCAGCCCACCCCGAAGTAGCCAGCGGACGAACACCGGGGAGCTGTTTTTT

V: TRBV27
J: TRBJ1-1
size: few
D: TRBD1
CDR3: CASNPLTGTGVNTEAFF
DNA: TGTGCCAGCAACCCTCTGACCGGGACAGGTGTGAACACTGAAGCTTTCTTT

V: TRBV9
J: TRBJ1-3
size: once
D: -
CDR3: CASSVSGAFDGAIYF
DNA: TGTGCCAGCAGCGTCTCAGGGGCGTTCGATGGTGCCATATATTTT

V: TRBV6-2/TRBV6-3
J: TRBJ1-1
size: -
D: TRBD1
CDR3: CASSSFPTGGNTEAFF
DNA: TGTGCCAGCAGTTCTTTCCCGACAGGGGGAAACACTGAAGCTTTCTTT

V: TRBV2
J: TRBJ2-7
size: once
D: -
CDR3: CASSESVVVSYEQYF
DNA: TGTGCCAGCAGTGAATCGGTAGTGGTCTCCTACGAGCAGTACTTC

V: TRBV30
J: TRBJ1-4
size: -
D: -
CDR3: CAWSPRWGTGNEKLFF
DNA: TGTGCCTGGAGTCCCCGGTGGGGCACGGGTAATGAAAAACTGTTTTTT

V: TRBV5-1
J: TRBJ1-1
size: -
D: -
CDR3: CASSLDGGNTEAFF
DNA: TGCGCCAGCAGCTTGGACGGGGGGAACACTGAAGCTTTCTTT

V: TRBV4-3
J: TRBJ2-1
size: -
D: TRBD1
CDR3: CASSPHRTGDLDEQFF
DNA: TGCGCCAGCAGCCCGCACAGGACAGGGGATTTGGATGAGCAGTTCTTC

V: TRBV5-5
J: TRBJ2-7
size: -
D: -
CDR3: CASSSDGGPEQYF
DNA: TGTGCCAGCAGCTCGGACGGCGGGCCGGAGCAGTACTTC

V: TRBV6-6
J: TRBJ2-7
size: -
D: TRBD1
CDR3: CASSTRTGGIYEQYF
DNA: TGTGCCAGCAGTACCCGGACAGGGGGGATCTACGAGCAGTACTTC

V: TRBV4-3
J: TRBJ1-1
size: -
D: -
CDR3: CASSQGPRGGTEAFF
DNA: TGCGCCAGCAGCCAGGGCCCCAGGGGCGGCACTGAAGCTTTCTTT

V: TRBV27
J: TRBJ1-1
size: -
D: TRBD1
CDR3: CASSFLSQGPNTEAFF
DNA: TGTGCCAGCAGTTTCCTATCACAGGGGCCGAACACTGAAGCTTTCTTT

V: TRBV7-6
J: TRBJ1-2
size: -
D: -
CDR3: CASSDPRGKGYGYTF
DNA: TGTGCCAGCAGCGACCCGCGGGGGAAGGGCTATGGCTACACCTTC

V: TRBV9
J: TRBJ1-1
size: few
D: TRBD1
CDR3: CASSAFDRVNTEAFF
DNA: TGTGCCAGCAGCGCCTTCGACAGGGTGAACACTGAAGCTTTCTTT

V: TRBV7-9
J: TRBJ1-5
size: -
D: -
CDR3: CASSPGSNQPQHF
DNA: TGTGCCAGCAGCCCGGGTAGCAATCAGCCCCAGCATTTT

V: TRBV7-9
J: TRBJ1-1
size: -
D: TRBD1
CDR3: CASSLGIAGGTEAFF
DNA: TGTGCCAGCAGCTTAGGAATTGCAGGGGGCACTGAAGCTTTCTTT

V: TRBV5-1
J: TRBJ2-1
size: -
D: TRBD2
CDR3: CASSPTSGGYNEQFF
DNA: TGCGCCAGCAGTCCGACTAGCGGGGGTTACAATGAGCAGTTCTTC

V: TRBV19
J: TRBJ2-3
size: many
D: TRBD1
CDR3: CASSIPTGAIDTQYF
DNA: TGTGCCAGTAGTATACCGACAGGGGCGATAGATACGCAGTATTTT

V: TRBV18
J: TRBJ1-5
size: -
D: TRBD1
CDR3: CASSPPGQGYQPQHF
DNA: TGTGCCAGCTCACCACCGGGACAGGGGTATCAGCCCCAGCATTTT

V: TRBV27
J: TRBJ1-1
size: -
D: -
CDR3: CASSLRENTEAFF
DNA: TGTGCCAGCAGTTTACGAGAGAACACTGAAGCTTTCTTT

V: TRBV29-1
J: TRBJ2-5
size: once
D: TRBD2
CDR3: CSSVAGGSYETQYF
DNA: TGCAGCTCTGTAGCGGGGGGCTCGTATGAGACCCAGTACTTC